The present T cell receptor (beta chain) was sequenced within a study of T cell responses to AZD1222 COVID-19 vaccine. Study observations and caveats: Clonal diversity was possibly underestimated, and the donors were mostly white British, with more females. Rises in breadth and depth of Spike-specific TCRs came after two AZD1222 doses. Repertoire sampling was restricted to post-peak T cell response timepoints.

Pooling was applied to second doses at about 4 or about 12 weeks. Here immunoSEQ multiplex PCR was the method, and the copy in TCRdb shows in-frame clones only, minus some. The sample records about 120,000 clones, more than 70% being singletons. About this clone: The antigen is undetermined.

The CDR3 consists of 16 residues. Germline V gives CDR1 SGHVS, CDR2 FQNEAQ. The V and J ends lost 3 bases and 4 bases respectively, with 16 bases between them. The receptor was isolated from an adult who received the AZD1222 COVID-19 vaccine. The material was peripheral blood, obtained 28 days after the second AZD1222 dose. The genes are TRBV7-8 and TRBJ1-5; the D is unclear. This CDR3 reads CASSFEGLAQNQPQHF. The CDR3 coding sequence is TGTGCCAGCAGCTTTGAAGGCTTGGCACAAAATCAGCCCCAGCATTTT.